This T cell receptor (beta chain) was identified during a study of blood T cell repertoires in COVID-19 (dated by TCRdb to the early 2020s). Regarding the complete study: Samples covering the acute and convalescent phases of COVID-19 were provided by collaborators in the United States, Italy and Spain. The prospective study material was composed of cDNA or gDNA derived from T cells, B-cell-depleted T cells, or PBMCs. Deeply sampled blood TCRbeta repertoires from subjects exposed to, actively infected with, or recovered from COVID-19 were included in the dataset. The repertoires were released in a freely available public database intended as a resource for research on the immune response to SARS-CoV-2. The samples were drawn from the first 160 participants of the ongoing ImmuneRACE study and from 1,254 subjects provided by 6 global collaborators. Nearly every sample came with metadata listing a de-identified subject ID, COVID-19 status, age in years and sex. Where HLA class I and class II types were available, the types were taken from metadata supplied by the sample provider, not from assay-based typing. Summary of the overall study and its limitations: The amount of clinical and demographic metadata varied by source and participant and was provided uncurated.

One collaborating source in Seattle enrolled patients during active infection and followed them longitudinally through the course of disease. Whole blood was collected in K2EDTA tubes by collaborating institutions according to the institutions' own protocols. Collaborator samples were shipped for TCRbeta analysis as frozen whole blood, isolated PBMCs, or DNA extracted from either sample type. TCRbeta CDR3 regions were amplified from genomic DNA using the immunoSEQ Assay, a bias-controlled multiplex PCR. On the authors' methods: The number of nucleated cells in each sample was estimated from the amplification of reference gene primers within the assay. To quantify the absolute abundance of each unique TCRbeta CDR3 rearrangement, sequence reads were collapsed and filtered. For each sample, productive Simpson clonality was calculated by taking the square root of Simpson's diversity index across productive rearrangements. In TCRdb, the immuneACCESS table is reduced to in-frame sequences with V and J assigned. These tables do not hold every clone; where another copy was compared, an unresolved V gene accounts for under half, and the others remain unexplained. D and trimming come from the DNA, and the V and J calls and clone size come from that table. The table for this sample lists 250,000 to 350,000 clones; around 84% of them were counted only once. More than 1.4% of the sample is taken by the ten largest.

This clone appeared many times. The antigen this receptor binds is unknown. Nothing much larger sits one base from this clone, and base qualities are not available. CDR1 and CDR2 were assigned from the germline V gene (reference sequence) as MNHEY and SMNVEV. The CDR3 measures 15 amino acids from cysteine to phenylalanine. CDR3 DNA only is kept here, 45 bases in frame from base 1. V loses 5 bases of germline sequence and J loses 6 bases, and the interval between the two ends is 17 bases. This clonotype was obtained from a human donor with COVID-19, enrolled during active disease. The donor label of this sample is uncertain. The rearrangement joined TRBV27 to TRBJ2-1; a tentative D call is TRBD1 (6 bases match). The sample consisted of peripheral blood. The DNA sequence is given as TGTGCCAGCAGTCCAGGGGATAGGATTCTCAATGAGCAGTTCTTC. Protein translation: CASSPGDRILNEQFF.